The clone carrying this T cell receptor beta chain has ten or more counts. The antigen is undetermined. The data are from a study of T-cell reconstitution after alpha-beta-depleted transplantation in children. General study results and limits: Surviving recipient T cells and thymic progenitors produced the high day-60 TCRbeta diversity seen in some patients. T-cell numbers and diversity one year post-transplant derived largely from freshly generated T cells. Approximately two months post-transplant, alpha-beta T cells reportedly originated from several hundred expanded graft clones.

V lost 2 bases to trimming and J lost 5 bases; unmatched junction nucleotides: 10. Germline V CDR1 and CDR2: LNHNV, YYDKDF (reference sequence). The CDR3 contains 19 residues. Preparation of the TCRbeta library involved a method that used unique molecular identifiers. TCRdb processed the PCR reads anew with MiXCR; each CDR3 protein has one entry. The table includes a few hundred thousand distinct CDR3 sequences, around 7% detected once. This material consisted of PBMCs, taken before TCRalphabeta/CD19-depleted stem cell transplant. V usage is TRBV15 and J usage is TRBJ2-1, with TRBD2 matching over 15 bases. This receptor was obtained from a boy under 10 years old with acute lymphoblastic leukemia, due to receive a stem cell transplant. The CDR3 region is CATSRSFAGLAGGDNEQFF. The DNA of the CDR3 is TGTGCCACCAGCAGATCTTTCGCGGGACTAGCGGGGGGAGACAATGAGCAGTTCTTC.